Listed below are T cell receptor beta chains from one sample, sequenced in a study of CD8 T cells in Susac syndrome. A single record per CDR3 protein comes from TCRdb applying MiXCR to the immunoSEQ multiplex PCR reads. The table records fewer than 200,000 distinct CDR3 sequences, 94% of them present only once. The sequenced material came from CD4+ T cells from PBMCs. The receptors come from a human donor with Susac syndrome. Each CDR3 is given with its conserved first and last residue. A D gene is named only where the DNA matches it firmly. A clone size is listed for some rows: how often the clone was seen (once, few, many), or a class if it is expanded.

cdr3_nt: TGTGCCAGCATTGACAGGGAAGCAGATACGCAGTATTTT
cdr3_aa: CASIDREADTQYF
v_call: TRBV2
clone_size: NA
j_call: TRBJ2-3
d_call: TRBD1

cdr3_nt: TGTGCCAGCAGCCAAGATGGCGCTAGCGGGGGGGCCAAGGAGACCCAGTACTTC
cdr3_aa: CASSQDGASGGAKETQYF
v_call: TRBV4-2
clone_size: once
j_call: TRBJ2-5
d_call: TRBD2

cdr3_nt: TGTGCCAGCAGTTTGACAGGGAGAGGCTACACCTTC
cdr3_aa: CASSLTGRGYTF
v_call: TRBV12-3/TRBV12-4
clone_size: NA
j_call: TRBJ1-2
d_call: TRBD1

cdr3_nt: TGTGCCAGCAGCCCCTCGGGAGGCGGAAACACCATATATTTT
cdr3_aa: CASSPSGGGNTIYF
v_call: TRBV9
clone_size: once
j_call: TRBJ1-3
d_call: NA

cdr3_nt: TGCAGTGCAGGGAAGGGGTTCTCTGGGGCCAACGTCCTGACTTTC
cdr3_aa: CSAGKGFSGANVLTF
v_call: TRBV20-1
clone_size: NA
j_call: TRBJ2-6
d_call: NA

cdr3_nt: TGTGCCAGCAGTTACTCGTGGGTGTCGAACACTGAAGCTTTCTTT
cdr3_aa: CASSYSWVSNTEAFF
v_call: TRBV6-6
clone_size: NA
j_call: TRBJ1-1
d_call: NA

cdr3_nt: TGTGCCAGCAGCGCCGGGACAGGGGGATCACCCCTCCACTTT
cdr3_aa: CASSAGTGGSPLHF
v_call: TRBV9
clone_size: NA
j_call: TRBJ1-6
d_call: TRBD1

cdr3_nt: TGTGCCAGCAGCCCCGAACCGGGACCGACCAATGGCTACACCTTC
cdr3_aa: CASSPEPGPTNGYTF
v_call: TRBV5-4
clone_size: NA
j_call: TRBJ1-2
d_call: NA

cdr3_nt: TGTGCCAGCAGCTTAGCGGGACAGTTTTATGGCTACACCTTC
cdr3_aa: CASSLAGQFYGYTF
v_call: TRBV11-2
clone_size: NA
j_call: TRBJ1-2
d_call: TRBD1

cdr3_nt: TGTGCCAGCAGCTGGGACAGTCCTCAAGAGACCCAGTACTTC
cdr3_aa: CASSWDSPQETQYF
v_call: TRBV7-9
clone_size: once
j_call: TRBJ2-5
d_call: TRBD1

cdr3_nt: TGCAGCGAGAGTTCAGGGGGAGACACTGAAGCTTTCTTT
cdr3_aa: CSESSGGDTEAFF
v_call: TRBV29-1
clone_size: NA
j_call: TRBJ1-1
d_call: TRBD1

cdr3_nt: TGCAGTGCACTGAGGACAGGGGTGACAGATACGCAGTATTTT
cdr3_aa: CSALRTGVTDTQYF
v_call: TRBV20-1
clone_size: NA
j_call: TRBJ2-3
d_call: TRBD1

cdr3_nt: TGTGCCAGCAGTGGACAGGGCCACACCGGGGAGCTGTTTTTT
cdr3_aa: CASSGQGHTGELFF
v_call: TRBV2
clone_size: NA
j_call: TRBJ2-2
d_call: TRBD1

cdr3_nt: TGTGCCAGCAGCCCGGAGCGGGGGGGCTTCGATACGCAGTATTTT
cdr3_aa: CASSPERGGFDTQYF
v_call: TRBV3-1
clone_size: NA
j_call: TRBJ2-3
d_call: TRBD2

cdr3_nt: TGTGCCAGCAGCCAAGACCCAGCGGGGGGGCCCCACACCGGGGAGCTGTTTTTT
cdr3_aa: CASSQDPAGGPHTGELFF
v_call: TRBV4-2
clone_size: once
j_call: TRBJ2-2
d_call: TRBD2

cdr3_nt: TGTGCCAGCTCCTCCAGGAACAGTAACTATGGCTACACCTTC
cdr3_aa: CASSSRNSNYGYTF
v_call: TRBV18
clone_size: NA
j_call: TRBJ1-2
d_call: NA

cdr3_nt: TGTGCCAGCAGTGAAGCAGGAGCCAAAAACATTCAGTACTTC
cdr3_aa: CASSEAGAKNIQYF
v_call: TRBV25-1
clone_size: NA
j_call: TRBJ2-4
d_call: NA

cdr3_nt: TGCAGTGCTAGTACTAACACAGATACGCAGTATTTT
cdr3_aa: CSASTNTDTQYF
v_call: TRBV20-1
clone_size: NA
j_call: TRBJ2-3
d_call: NA

cdr3_nt: TGCAGTGCTAGAGACCGGGTAAAGTTAAATGAGCAGTTCTTC
cdr3_aa: CSARDRVKLNEQFF
v_call: TRBV20-1
clone_size: NA
j_call: TRBJ2-1
d_call: NA

cdr3_nt: TGTGCCAGCAGCGTCCGGGAGTACGAGCAGTACTTC
cdr3_aa: CASSVREYEQYF
v_call: TRBV7-2
clone_size: NA
j_call: TRBJ2-7
d_call: NA

cdr3_nt: TGCAGTGCGGAACAGGTCCTGAACACTGAAGCTTTCTTT
cdr3_aa: CSAEQVLNTEAFF
v_call: TRBV20-1
clone_size: NA
j_call: TRBJ1-1
d_call: NA

cdr3_nt: TGCAGCGTTGAGAGACAGGGGGAGGAAAAACTGTTTTTT
cdr3_aa: CSVERQGEEKLFF
v_call: TRBV29-1
clone_size: NA
j_call: TRBJ1-4
d_call: TRBD1

cdr3_nt: TGTGCCAGCAGTTTAGGGGGATCTGGGGCCAACGTCCTGACTTTC
cdr3_aa: CASSLGGSGANVLTF
v_call: TRBV5-1
clone_size: few
j_call: TRBJ2-6
d_call: NA

cdr3_nt: TGCAGTGCTAGTCTGACAGGGTTTGGCAATCAGCCCCAGCATTTT
cdr3_aa: CSASLTGFGNQPQHF
v_call: TRBV20-1
clone_size: NA
j_call: TRBJ1-5
d_call: TRBD1

cdr3_nt: TGCAGTGCTTCACCGGGACTAGCGGTTGGGGAGCAGTACTTC
cdr3_aa: CSASPGLAVGEQYF
v_call: TRBV20-1
clone_size: NA
j_call: TRBJ2-7
d_call: TRBD2

cdr3_nt: TGTGCCAGCTCACCCCTGACCGGGACAGGGGGTAACGAGCAGTACTTC
cdr3_aa: CASSPLTGTGGNEQYF
v_call: TRBV18
clone_size: NA
j_call: TRBJ2-7
d_call: TRBD1

cdr3_nt: TGTGCCAGCAGCAGGGGCCCTCCCTACGAGCAGTACTTC
cdr3_aa: CASSRGPPYEQYF
v_call: TRBV4-2
clone_size: NA
j_call: TRBJ2-7
d_call: NA

cdr3_nt: TGTGCCACCGGCACCAACCTTGACACCGGGGAGCTGTTTTTT
cdr3_aa: CATGTNLDTGELFF
v_call: TRBV24-1
clone_size: once
j_call: TRBJ2-2
d_call: NA

cdr3_nt: TGCGCCAGCAGCCCGATAGGAGCTAACGAGCAGTACTTC
cdr3_aa: CASSPIGANEQYF
v_call: TRBV4-1
clone_size: NA
j_call: TRBJ2-7
d_call: NA

cdr3_nt: TGTGCCATCAGTGAGTCGGGGGGCTTTACAGATACGCAGTATTTT
cdr3_aa: CAISESGGFTDTQYF
v_call: TRBV10-3
clone_size: NA
j_call: TRBJ2-3
d_call: NA

cdr3_nt: TGTGCCAGCAGTCCGGACAGTAAGAGCAATCAGCCCCAGCATTTT
cdr3_aa: CASSPDSKSNQPQHF
v_call: TRBV12-3/TRBV12-4
clone_size: NA
j_call: TRBJ1-5
d_call: NA

cdr3_nt: TGTGCCAGCAGCCGCCTCACGAGCTCCTACAATGAGCAGTTCTTC
cdr3_aa: CASSRLTSSYNEQFF
v_call: TRBV12-3/TRBV12-4
clone_size: NA
j_call: TRBJ2-1
d_call: NA

cdr3_nt: TGTGCCAGTAGCGCCGGGACTAGCGGAACCTACGAGCAGTACTTC
cdr3_aa: CASSAGTSGTYEQYF
v_call: TRBV19
clone_size: NA
j_call: TRBJ2-7
d_call: TRBD2

cdr3_nt: TGCAGTGCTAAGGGCGGGGGGCCAGATACGCAGTATTTT
cdr3_aa: CSAKGGGPDTQYF
v_call: TRBV20-1
clone_size: once
j_call: TRBJ2-3
d_call: TRBD2

cdr3_nt: TGTGCCAGCAGTTTACGCGGGGTAGGGGGCAATGAGCAGTTCTTC
cdr3_aa: CASSLRGVGGNEQFF
v_call: TRBV12-3/TRBV12-4
clone_size: NA
j_call: TRBJ2-1
d_call: NA

cdr3_nt: TGTGCCAGCTCACCGGCCACGAATTGGGAGTTTTACACCTTC
cdr3_aa: CASSPATNWEFYTF
v_call: TRBV18
clone_size: NA
j_call: TRBJ1-2
d_call: NA

cdr3_nt: TGTGCCAGCAGGCCCATGGCGCAGGGGGCTGTAGTGCACTATGGCTACACCTTC
cdr3_aa: CASRPMAQGAVVHYGYTF
v_call: TRBV2
clone_size: NA
j_call: TRBJ1-2
d_call: TRBD1

cdr3_nt: TGTGCCAGCAGCCGGGCAGGGTCCTATGGCTACACCTTC
cdr3_aa: CASSRAGSYGYTF
v_call: TRBV9
clone_size: NA
j_call: TRBJ1-2
d_call: NA

cdr3_nt: TGTGCCAGTAGACTGCGTGGGTACAATCAGCCCCAGCATTTT
cdr3_aa: CASRLRGYNQPQHF
v_call: TRBV5-6
clone_size: NA
j_call: TRBJ1-5
d_call: NA

cdr3_nt: TGCAGTGCGTATACACCAGATACGCAGTATTTT
cdr3_aa: CSAYTPDTQYF
v_call: TRBV20-1
clone_size: NA
j_call: TRBJ2-3
d_call: NA

cdr3_nt: TGCAGCGTGGCCAAAGAGGGGGGGAACACCGGGGAGCTGTTTTTT
cdr3_aa: CSVAKEGGNTGELFF
v_call: TRBV29-1
clone_size: once
j_call: TRBJ2-2
d_call: NA

cdr3_nt: TGTGCCAGCTCACCACAATTACGCGGGGGGTCTAGCACAGATACGCAGTATTTT
cdr3_aa: CASSPQLRGGSSTDTQYF
v_call: TRBV18
clone_size: NA
j_call: TRBJ2-3
d_call: TRBD2

cdr3_nt: TGTGCCAGCAGCGAGGGACCGAAGAACACCGGGGAGCTGTTTTTT
cdr3_aa: CASSEGPKNTGELFF
v_call: TRBV9
clone_size: NA
j_call: TRBJ2-2
d_call: NA

cdr3_nt: TGTGCCAGCAGCCAGCTGGACAGGGCGGAGTATGGCTACACCTTC
cdr3_aa: CASSQLDRAEYGYTF
v_call: TRBV3-1
clone_size: NA
j_call: TRBJ1-2
d_call: TRBD1

cdr3_nt: TGTGCCAGCAAAGGTGAAGGGGATGGCTACACCTTC
cdr3_aa: CASKGEGDGYTF
v_call: TRBV2
clone_size: once
j_call: TRBJ1-2
d_call: NA

cdr3_nt: TGTGCCAGCAGCGTAGTCGCAGGGGACTCACCCCTCCACTTT
cdr3_aa: CASSVVAGDSPLHF
v_call: TRBV9
clone_size: once
j_call: TRBJ1-6
d_call: NA

cdr3_nt: TGCAGTGAGTTGAGCGAGACCGGGGAGCTGTTTTTT
cdr3_aa: CSELSETGELFF
v_call: TRBV20-1
clone_size: NA
j_call: TRBJ2-2
d_call: NA

cdr3_nt: TGTGCCAGCAGCCAGGGGACAGCTGGGGAGACCCAGTACTTC
cdr3_aa: CASSQGTAGETQYF
v_call: TRBV9
clone_size: NA
j_call: TRBJ2-5
d_call: TRBD1

cdr3_nt: TGCAGTGCGTACTTGGGACTAGCGGGGGGAACAGATACGCAGTATTTT
cdr3_aa: CSAYLGLAGGTDTQYF
v_call: TRBV20-1
clone_size: NA
j_call: TRBJ2-3
d_call: TRBD2

cdr3_nt: TGTGCCATGGCGGGGGGCCGGGCAGATACGCAGTATTTT
cdr3_aa: CAMAGGRADTQYF
v_call: TRBV10-3
clone_size: NA
j_call: TRBJ2-3
d_call: TRBD2

cdr3_nt: TGCAGTGCTACGGGACTAGCGGTAGAGACCCAGTACTTC
cdr3_aa: CSATGLAVETQYF
v_call: TRBV20-1
clone_size: NA
j_call: TRBJ2-5
d_call: TRBD2

cdr3_nt: TGTGCCAGCAGGACCGGGACAGGGGATGAAAAACTGTTTTTT
cdr3_aa: CASRTGTGDEKLFF
v_call: TRBV7-2
clone_size: NA
j_call: TRBJ1-4
d_call: TRBD1

cdr3_nt: TGTGCCACCAGCAGAGGAGGGGGTATATCCTACAATGAGCAGTTCTTC
cdr3_aa: CATSRGGGISYNEQFF
v_call: TRBV15
clone_size: NA
j_call: TRBJ2-1
d_call: NA

cdr3_nt: TGTGCCAGCAGCGTTTGGGGCACCGGGGAGCTGTTTTTT
cdr3_aa: CASSVWGTGELFF
v_call: TRBV9
clone_size: NA
j_call: TRBJ2-2
d_call: NA

cdr3_nt: TGCAGCGTTGAAGGCCCGCTGGGAGGGGGGAACTACAATGAGCAGTTCTTC
cdr3_aa: CSVEGPLGGGNYNEQFF
v_call: TRBV29-1
clone_size: NA
j_call: TRBJ2-1
d_call: NA

cdr3_nt: TGTGCCAGCAGCCAAGATGGAGCCGCTAAAGATACGCAGTATTTT
cdr3_aa: CASSQDGAAKDTQYF
v_call: TRBV4-2
clone_size: NA
j_call: TRBJ2-3
d_call: NA

cdr3_nt: TGTGCCAGCAGCCCCCGCGGAAACACCATATATTTT
cdr3_aa: CASSPRGNTIYF
v_call: TRBV7-2
clone_size: few
j_call: TRBJ1-3
d_call: NA

cdr3_nt: TGCGCCAGCAGCCAAGATTACACAGGAGAAGAGACCCAGTACTTC
cdr3_aa: CASSQDYTGEETQYF
v_call: TRBV4-3
clone_size: few
j_call: TRBJ2-5
d_call: NA